One TCR beta chain is described in this entry. Antigen specificity is unknown. This sample is part of a study of T-cell reconstitution after alpha-beta-depleted transplantation in children. The study's findings and limits: Hyperexpanded clones declined; after one year, newly produced T cells mostly supplied diversity. Several patients had high TCRbeta diversity at day 60; it came from surviving recipient T cells and thymic progenitors. Several hundred expanded graft clones reportedly supplied alpha-beta T cells about two months after transplant.

Molecular barcoding with unique molecular identifiers was used for the TCRbeta library. TCRdb re-called the PCR reads through MiXCR, storing one row per CDR3 protein. This sample has around 450,000 distinct CDR3 sequences, with about 45% found just once. Sequences were derived from PBMCs, sampled before TCRalphabeta/CD19-depleted stem cell transplant. This sequence was found in a girl aged 2-10 years with aplastic anemia, due to receive a stem cell transplant.

DNA for the CDR3: TGTGCCAGCAGCGTCGGGCCAACGAACACTGAAGCTTTCTTT. The encoded protein is CASSVGPTNTEAFF. This chain joins TRBV9 and TRBJ1-1; D uncertain. Trimming shortened V by 2 bases and J by 1 base, and 9 bases separated the two germline ends. The CDR3 consists of 14 residues. Germline CDR1 reads SGDLS; CDR2 reads YYNGEE. The whole variable domain, filled in from reference TRBV9 and TRBJ1-1, reads DSGVTQTPKHLITATGQRVTLRCSPRSGDLSVYWYQQSLDQGLQFLIQYYNGEERAKGNILERFSAQQFPDLHSELNLSSLELGDSALYFCASSVGPTNTEAFFGQGTRLTVV.